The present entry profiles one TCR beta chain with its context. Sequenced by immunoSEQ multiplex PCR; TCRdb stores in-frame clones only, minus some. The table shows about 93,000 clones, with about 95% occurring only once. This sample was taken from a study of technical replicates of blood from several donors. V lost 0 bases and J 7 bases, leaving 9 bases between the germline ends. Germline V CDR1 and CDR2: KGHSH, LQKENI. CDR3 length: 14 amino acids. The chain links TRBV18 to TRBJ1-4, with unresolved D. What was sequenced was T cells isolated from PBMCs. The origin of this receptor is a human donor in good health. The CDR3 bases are TGTGCCAGCTCACCACCGTCGGAGAGTGAAAAACTGTTTTTT. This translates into CASSPPSESEKLFF.